Listed below are T cell receptor beta chains from one sample, sequenced in a study of cytomegalovirus exposure and HLA in healthy donors. The protocol was immunoSEQ multiplex PCR, while the TCRdb copy is restricted to in-frame clones and leaves out a portion. Of 100,000 or so clones in the sample, approximately 80% were seen once. The sample comprised PBMCs. These receptor sequences come from a man aged 18-30 years in good health and CMV-seronegative. Both conserved end residues are part of each CDR3. A D gene is named only where the DNA matches it firmly. Size is stated for part of the rows, as once, few or many counts, or as a class when the clone is expanded.

cdr3_nt	cdr3_aa	j_call	d_call	v_call	cdr3_length	clone_size
TGTGCCAGCAGGCAGACAGGGGGGCGAACTGAAGCTTTCTTT	CASRQTGGRTEAFF	TRBJ1-1	TRBD1	TRBV27	14	-
TGTGCCAGCAGCAGGTCGGGGGACGCCACTGAAGCTTTCTTT	CASSRSGDATEAFF	TRBJ1-1	-	TRBV9	14	-
TGTGCCAGCAGGCCCTGGACAGGGAAAACTGAAGCTTTCTTT	CASRPWTGKTEAFF	TRBJ1-1	TRBD1	TRBV6-6	14	-
TGCGCCAGCAGCTTGGGATCCAGCGGGGGGGCTAATGAGCAGTTCTTC	CASSLGSSGGANEQFF	TRBJ2-1	TRBD2	TRBV5-1	16	-
TGTGCCAGCAGCTTAGGTACGACACTAGAGACTTACAATGAGCAGTTCTTC	CASSLGTTLETYNEQFF	TRBJ2-1	-	TRBV7-6	17	-
TGTGCCAGCAGCTTGGAGGGGCAAAATTCACCCCTCCACTTT	CASSLEGQNSPLHF	TRBJ1-6	-	TRBV5-5	14	few
TGTGCCAGCAGGGAGTATGGCACCGACTCACAAGGTGGCTACACCTTC	CASREYGTDSQGGYTF	TRBJ1-2	-	TRBV28	16	-
TGTGCCAGCAGCTCTACCCCTACAGTTGACCCCTCCTACGAGCAGTACTTC	CASSSTPTVDPSYEQYF	TRBJ2-7	-	TRBV7-9	17	-
TGTGCCAGCAGCTTAGAGTCAGCGGGGGTACCCACAGATACGCAGTATTTT	CASSLESAGVPTDTQYF	TRBJ2-3	TRBD2	TRBV7-6	17	once
TGCGCCAGCAGCTTGGGCGGGGGGAACACTGAAGCTTTCTTT	CASSLGGGNTEAFF	TRBJ1-1	-	TRBV5-1	14	-
TGTGCCAGCAGTTGGAATGCAGGGGTAGGGGGCTACACCTTC	CASSWNAGVGGYTF	TRBJ1-2	-	TRBV28	14	few
TGCGCCAGCAGCCGGAACAGGGTTAACTCTGGAAACACCATATATTTT	CASSRNRVNSGNTIYF	TRBJ1-3	-	TRBV5-1	16	-
TGTGCCTGGAGTACCGGACTAGCGCTCTACAATGAGCAGTTCTTC	CAWSTGLALYNEQFF	TRBJ2-1	TRBD2	TRBV30	15	-
TGTGCCAGCAGTGAATCATACAGGGATGGCTACACCTTC	CASSESYRDGYTF	TRBJ1-2	-	TRBV25-1	13	-
TGTGCCAGCATCCCCCCGGGACAGGGAACTGAAGCTTTCTTT	CASIPPGQGTEAFF	TRBJ1-1	TRBD1	TRBV6-1	14	-
TGCAGCGTTGAGCCCCACGGGGGGAGGACTGAAGCTTTCTTT	CSVEPHGGRTEAFF	TRBJ1-1	-	TRBV29-1	14	-
TGTGCCAGCAGCTTGGACGGGGACTGGCGCGTAGAGACCCAGTACTTC	CASSLDGDWRVETQYF	TRBJ2-5	-	TRBV5-4	16	-
TGTGCCAGCAGCCCTTACTCAGGGGATCTGAACACTGAAGCTTTCTTT	CASSPYSGDLNTEAFF	TRBJ1-1	-	TRBV7-6	16	-
TGTGCCAGCAGTGACAGCGATAGGAACACTGAAGCTTTCTTT	CASSDSDRNTEAFF	TRBJ1-1	-	TRBV6-4	14	few
TGTGCCAGCAGCTTAGCGGCAGGGGGATTGTACGAGCAGTACTTC	CASSLAAGGLYEQYF	TRBJ2-7	TRBD1	TRBV7-7	15	few
TGTGCCAGCACCCCCCCAGGCCAAGAGACCCAGTACTTC	CASTPPGQETQYF	TRBJ2-5	-	TRBV6-1	13	-
TGTGCCAGCAGTTTACGTACCCAGGGGGCGTGGAATGGCTACACCTTC	CASSLRTQGAWNGYTF	TRBJ1-2	TRBD1	TRBV27	16	-
TGTGCCAGTCGTCCCCGGGGCGGGGGGGCCGGGAGACACGCCGGGGAGCTGTTTTTT	CASRPRGGGAGRHAGELFF	TRBJ2-2	TRBD2	TRBV19	19	-
TGCGCCAGCAGCTCTGGCAGAGGGAGCTCCTACGAGCAGTACTTC	CASSSGRGSSYEQYF	TRBJ2-7	-	TRBV5-1	15	-
TGTGCCAGCAGTGATTTAGATCTCTCCTACGAGCAGTACTTC	CASSDLDLSYEQYF	TRBJ2-7	-	TRBV2	14	-
TGTGCCAGCAGCGTAGGGGCAGGGGCGATCTACGAGCAGTACTTC	CASSVGAGAIYEQYF	TRBJ2-7	-	TRBV7-2	15	-
TGCGCCAGCAGCCGTGGAGGAGATTCAGAGACCCAGTACTTC	CASSRGGDSETQYF	TRBJ2-5	-	TRBV10-1	14	-
TGTGCCATCAGTGAGTCTCAGGGTCAGCCCCAGCATTTT	CAISESQGQPQHF	TRBJ1-5	-	TRBV10-3	13	-
TGTGCCAGCAGCTTGCATAGTGAGCAGTTCTTC	CASSLHSEQFF	TRBJ2-1	-	TRBV5-6	11	-
TGTGCCAGCTCACCCGGGTTTGGTCGCTCTGGAAACACCATATATTTT	CASSPGFGRSGNTIYF	TRBJ1-3	-	TRBV18	16	-
TGTGCCAGCAGTTCCCTTACAGGGTTTGGCTACACCTTC	CASSSLTGFGYTF	TRBJ1-2	-	TRBV27	13	-
TGTGCCAGCAGTGAAGGGAGGGGCAGGGGACAGTACGAGCAGTACTTC	CASSEGRGRGQYEQYF	TRBJ2-7	-	TRBV6-1	16	-
TGTGCCAGCAGCTTAACAGGGGCTGGGGCCAACGTCCTGACTTTC	CASSLTGAGANVLTF	TRBJ2-6	TRBD1	TRBV11-1	15	once
TGCGCCAGCAGCTTCGATGGACAGGGAGGCTATGGCTACCCCTTC	CASSFDGQGGYGYPF	TRBJ1-2	TRBD1	TRBV5-1	15	-
TGTGCCAGCACCCCCGCGGGAGGGGAAAATGAAAAACTGTTTTTT	CASTPAGGENEKLFF	TRBJ1-4	-	TRBV7-9	15	-
TGTGCCAGCAGTGAAGCCCCACAGGGTTCCGTAGAGACCCAGTACTTC	CASSEAPQGSVETQYF	TRBJ2-5	-	TRBV2	16	once
TGTGCCAGCAGCCAAGAGCATAGCGGGGGGGCAGATACGCAGTATTTT	CASSQEHSGGADTQYF	TRBJ2-3	TRBD2	TRBV4-2	16	-
TGTTCCAGCAGCGGCCTCCCGGGACAGGGGTCCTACGAGCAGTACTTC	CSSSGLPGQGSYEQYF	TRBJ2-7	TRBD1	TRBV7-9	16	-
TGTGCCAGCAGCGTAGACTCACCGGGACAGAGTAATTCACCCCTCCACTTT	CASSVDSPGQSNSPLHF	TRBJ1-6	TRBD1	TRBV9	17	-
TGCGCCAGCAGCTTCTCAGCGGGAAGCAATCAGCCCCAGCATTTT	CASSFSAGSNQPQHF	TRBJ1-5	-	TRBV5-1	15	-
TGTGCCAGCAGCGTCTCAGGGGGCGCGAGGGAGACCCAGTACTTC	CASSVSGGARETQYF	TRBJ2-5	TRBD1	TRBV9	15	-
TGCGCCAGCAGTTCTACAGGGTCGTACGAGCAGTACTTC	CASSSTGSYEQYF	TRBJ2-7	-	TRBV5-1	13	once
TGTGCCAGCAGTGGGAGGGGAATGAGAGTCCAGAATCAGCCCCAGCATTTT	CASSGRGMRVQNQPQHF	TRBJ1-5	-	TRBV6-1	17	-
TGTGCCAGCAGCTCGACAGGGTCTTATGGCTACACCTTC	CASSSTGSYGYTF	TRBJ1-2	TRBD1	TRBV5-4	13	-
TGTGCCGCAAATCGGACGGGGAGCACAGATACGCAGTATTTT	CAANRTGSTDTQYF	TRBJ2-3	-	TRBV27	14	-
TGTGCCAGCAGTTCGGGACACTTGATCTACGAGCAGTACTTC	CASSSGHLIYEQYF	TRBJ2-7	-	TRBV28	14	-
TGTGCCATCAGTGAGGTCCGACAGGGTGATGGCTACACCTTC	CAISEVRQGDGYTF	TRBJ1-2	TRBD1	TRBV10-3	14	-
TGTGCCAGCAGCTCGACCGGGGGCTACACCTTC	CASSSTGGYTF	TRBJ1-2	-	TRBV9	11	-
TGTGCCAGCTTCCCACAGGGGCGGATTGAAGCTTTCTTT	CASFPQGRIEAFF	TRBJ1-1	TRBD1	TRBV6-1	13	-
TGCGCCAGCAGCTCTAGCGGGGCCAAAAACATTCAGTACTTC	CASSSSGAKNIQYF	TRBJ2-4	TRBD2	TRBV5-1	14	-
TGTGCCAGTAGCCATCCGGGACAGATGATCACTGAAGCTTTCTTT	CASSHPGQMITEAFF	TRBJ1-1	TRBD1	TRBV19	15	-
TGTGCCAGCAGCGTCGGGACAGGGGTCTATGGCTACACCTTC	CASSVGTGVYGYTF	TRBJ1-2	TRBD1	TRBV9	14	-
TGTGCCAGCAGCCCCAACCACAGGGGTAAACAAAACATTCAGTACTTC	CASSPNHRGKQNIQYF	TRBJ2-4	TRBD1	TRBV5-4	16	-
TGTTCCAGCAGCTTCTGGACAGACTCCTCTGGAAACACCATATATTTT	CSSSFWTDSSGNTIYF	TRBJ1-3	-	TRBV7-9	16	-
TGTGCCAGTAGTGCCCGACAGGGGATCCAGCCCCAGCATTTT	CASSARQGIQPQHF	TRBJ1-5	TRBD1	TRBV19	14	-
TGTTCCAGCAGCTTACCATCGGGGGGCGAGCAGTACTTC	CSSSLPSGGEQYF	TRBJ2-7	TRBD2	TRBV7-9	13	-
TGTGCCAGCAGTTACTCTTTTAGCTCTGGGGCCAACGTCCTGACTTTC	CASSYSFSSGANVLTF	TRBJ2-6	-	TRBV6-5	16	-
TGTGCCAGCAGCGATCCCGGGACAGAAGCCCTTTACAATGAGCAGTTCTTC	CASSDPGTEALYNEQFF	TRBJ2-1	TRBD1	TRBV9	17	-
TGTGCCAGCAGTGAAGGGTGGCTAGCGGGCACAGATACGCAGTATTTT	CASSEGWLAGTDTQYF	TRBJ2-3	TRBD2	TRBV2	16	-
TGTGCCAGTCGCAGGGGGTTTAATGAAAAACTGTTTTTT	CASRRGFNEKLFF	TRBJ1-4	TRBD1	TRBV19	13	few